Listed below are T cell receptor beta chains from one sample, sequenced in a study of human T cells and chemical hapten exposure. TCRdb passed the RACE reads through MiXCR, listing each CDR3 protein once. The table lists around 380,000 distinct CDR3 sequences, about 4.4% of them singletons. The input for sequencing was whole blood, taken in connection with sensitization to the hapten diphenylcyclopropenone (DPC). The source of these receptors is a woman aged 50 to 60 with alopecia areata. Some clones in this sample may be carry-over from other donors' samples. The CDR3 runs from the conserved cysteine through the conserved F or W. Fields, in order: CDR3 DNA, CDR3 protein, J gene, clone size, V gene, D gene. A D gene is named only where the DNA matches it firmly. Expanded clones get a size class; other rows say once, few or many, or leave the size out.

TGTGCCAGCAGTTTTACGGCCAGGGGGGTCACTGAAGCTTTCTTT	CASSFTARGVTEAFF	TRBJ1-1	few	TRBV28	TRBD1
TGTGCCAGCAGCTTAAGCTCTGGGGCCAACGTCCTGACTTTC	CASSLSSGANVLTF	TRBJ2-6	many	TRBV7-3	-
TGTGCCAGCAGCCCCGGGGCTACTAAAGAGACCCAGTACTTC	CASSPGATKETQYF	TRBJ2-5	few	TRBV7-2	-
TGTGCCAGCAGCGTATCGGCGGGGGCCTACGAGCAGTACTTC	CASSVSAGAYEQYF	TRBJ2-7	-	TRBV9	TRBD2
TGTGCCAGCAGCCCGTGGGGGGAGACCCAGTACTTC	CASSPWGETQYF	TRBJ2-5	few	TRBV7-2	-
TGTGCCATCAGCGGGACAGCGGCTGGGGCCAACGTCCTGACTTTC	CAISGTAAGANVLTF	TRBJ2-6	many	TRBV10-3	TRBD1
TGTGCCGGGAGGGGTCAGAGCACAGATACGCAGTATTTT	CAGRGQSTDTQYF	TRBJ2-3	many	TRBV5-4	TRBD2
TGCGCCAGCAGCTCTGCGAGGGATGAGCAGTTCTTC	CASSSARDEQFF	TRBJ2-1	few	TRBV5-1	-
TGCAGCGTTGACCCCACAGGGGGCAACTACGAGCAGTACTTC	CSVDPTGGNYEQYF	TRBJ2-7	-	TRBV29-1	TRBD1
TGCAGTGCTAGGGGATTTGGGGTCGGCACAGATACGCAGTATTTT	CSARGFGVGTDTQYF	TRBJ2-3	few	TRBV20-1	-
TGTGCCAGCAGCCCGTCAGGGACGGGAGCTTTCTTT	CASSPSGTGAFF	TRBJ1-1	many	TRBV7-8	-
TGTGCCAGCAGCTTAAAACCGGGACCCGAATACACAGATACGCAGTATTTT	CASSLKPGPEYTDTQYF	TRBJ2-3	-	TRBV7-9	-
TGTGCCAGCAGTCGAGAAGGACTGGGCAATCAGCCCCAGCATTTT	CASSREGLGNQPQHF	TRBJ1-5	-	TRBV6-5	-
TGCGCCAGCAGCTTGGAACTAGCAACCTACGAGCAGTACTTC	CASSLELATYEQYF	TRBJ2-7	-	TRBV5-1	-
TGTGCCAGCAGCCAGGGAGATGGCTACACCTTC	CASSQGDGYTF	TRBJ1-2	many	TRBV9	-
TGTGCTAGTGGTTTGGGACTAGCGGGAAGCAATGAGCAGTTCTTC	CASGLGLAGSNEQFF	TRBJ2-1	few	TRBV12-5	TRBD2
TGTGCCAGCAGTCCACATGGCTGGAGCAATCAGCCCCAGCATTTT	CASSPHGWSNQPQHF	TRBJ1-5	many	TRBV28	-
TGCAGTGCATCCACCCCGGGACTAGCGTCCTACGAGCAGTACTTC	CSASTPGLASYEQYF	TRBJ2-7	-	TRBV20-1	TRBD2
TGTGCCAGCAGCCCACCACTAGGGGGTGTTAATGAGCAGTTCTTC	CASSPPLGGVNEQFF	TRBJ2-1	many	TRBV7-9	-
TGTGCCAGCAGCCGGCGGTCTAGCGGGGGGAGGACAGATACGCAGTATTTT	CASSRRSSGGRTDTQYF	TRBJ2-3	few	TRBV7-2	TRBD2
TGCAGCGTTGAAACGTCGAGGGAGGGAGATGGCTACACCTTC	CSVETSREGDGYTF	TRBJ1-2	few	TRBV29-1	-
TGCAGCGTCCGGAGGACAGTCCAAGAGACCCAGTACTTC	CSVRRTVQETQYF	TRBJ2-5	many	TRBV29-1	-
TGTGCCAGCAGCTTAGGGGAGGGGACCTTCTCGGGAAACACCATATATTTT	CASSLGEGTFSGNTIYF	TRBJ1-3	many	TRBV7-2	-
TGTGCCAGCAGTTACTCCCTGGGCAGGGCCCATGAGCAGTTCTTC	CASSYSLGRAHEQFF	TRBJ2-1	many	TRBV6-6	-
TGTGCCAGCAGCAAAGGAGAGTCCCCGGTTTTTACAGGGAGGGGTGAAGCTTTCTTT	CASSKGESPVFTGRGEAFF	TRBJ1-1	many	TRBV21-1	-
TGCAGCGTTGTCGGAGGATCCTCCTACGAGCAGTACTTC	CSVVGGSSYEQYF	TRBJ2-7	many	TRBV29-1	-
TGTGCCAGCAGTTCTTTAGCGGGAGGTTACAATGAGCAGTTCTTC	CASSSLAGGYNEQFF	TRBJ2-1	many	TRBV12-3/TRBV12-4	TRBD2
TGTGCCAGCAGTTACAGGACAGGGGGATACAATGAGCAGTTCTTC	CASSYRTGGYNEQFF	TRBJ2-1	many	TRBV14	TRBD1
TGTGCCAGCAGTGAAGCGCTTAGGAGGGAGCTGTTTTTT	CASSEALRRELFF	TRBJ2-2	few	TRBV2	-
TGCAGTGCTAGCCCCTTGTTATCAGCGGGAGGGTACGAGCAGTACTTC	CSASPLLSAGGYEQYF	TRBJ2-7	many	TRBV20-1	TRBD2
TGTGCCAGCAGCTTGGGGGGGCCCACTGAAGCTTTCTTT	CASSLGGPTEAFF	TRBJ1-1	many	TRBV7-2	-
TGTGCCAGCAGCCAAGGGACTAGCGGGGGCAATGAGCAGTTCTTC	CASSQGTSGGNEQFF	TRBJ2-1	many	TRBV13	TRBD2
TGTGCCAGCACCCTAAGCGGGGGGGCTTACAATGAGCAGTTCTTC	CASTLSGGAYNEQFF	TRBJ2-1	few	TRBV6-6	TRBD2
TGTGCCAGCAGATCCGACCCCACCGGGGAGCTGTTTTTT	CASRSDPTGELFF	TRBJ2-2	few	TRBV7-2	-
TGTGCCAGCAGTTTAGCGGAACCCCCTAACACTGAAGCTTTCTTT	CASSLAEPPNTEAFF	TRBJ1-1	-	TRBV6-6	-
TGTGCCAGCAGTTTACCCTCCATGTCTAGCTCCCCAAGGGCCGGGGAGCTGTTTTTT	CASSLPSMSSSPRAGELFF	TRBJ2-2	-	TRBV28	-
TGCAGTGCTAGAGAGACAGGGTGGAGTTACGAGCAGTACTTC	CSARETGWSYEQYF	TRBJ2-7	few	TRBV20-1	TRBD1
TGTGCCAGCAGTTTACGAGCGGGGGGGCCCCCGTATTTT	CASSLRAGGPPYF	TRBJ2-3	-	TRBV27	TRBD2
TGTGCCAGCAGCCTTCAGACTCCTGGGGATTCACCCCTCCACTTT	CASSLQTPGDSPLHF	TRBJ1-6	many	TRBV7-2	-
TGTGCCAGCCCTGCCCGGGGTGGTGAGCAGTTCTTC	CASPARGGEQFF	TRBJ2-1	many	TRBV12-3/TRBV12-4	-
TGTGCCAGCAGCGGACATAGGGACACTGAAGCTTTCTTT	CASSGHRDTEAFF	TRBJ1-1	many	TRBV12-3/TRBV12-4	-
TGTGCCAGCTCACCACCAGGGACAGGGGTATCCTACGAGCAGTACTTC	CASSPPGTGVSYEQYF	TRBJ2-7	few	TRBV18	TRBD1
TGTGCCAGCAGCCTTGTAGGAGTGGGTGCGAACACTGAAGCTTTCTTT	CASSLVGVGANTEAFF	TRBJ1-1	many	TRBV3-1	-
TGTGCCAGCAGTTACTCGCGGGGCTCCTACAATGAGCAGTTCTTC	CASSYSRGSYNEQFF	TRBJ2-1	many	TRBV6-6	-
TGTGCCAGCAAGCCGGGACTTTCCACAGATACGCAGTATTTT	CASKPGLSTDTQYF	TRBJ2-3	many	TRBV2	-
TGTGCCAGCTCCACCTACGGGACAGGAATTTCACCCCTCCACTTT	CASSTYGTGISPLHF	TRBJ1-6	-	TRBV9	TRBD1
TGCAGTGCTCGACTAGCGGGGGGTCATGAGCAGTTCTTC	CSARLAGGHEQFF	TRBJ2-1	few	TRBV20-1	TRBD2
TGTGCCAGCAGTTCCTACCCTAGCACGGATACGCAGTATTTT	CASSSYPSTDTQYF	TRBJ2-3	many	TRBV27	-
TGTGCCAGCAGTTCACGGACAGGGACGAGCTCCTACAATGAGCAGTTCTTC	CASSSRTGTSSYNEQFF	TRBJ2-1	many	TRBV6-2/TRBV6-3	TRBD1
TGTGCCAGCAGACTGGGAGGTTCCTACGAGCAGTACTTC	CASRLGGSYEQYF	TRBJ2-7	many	TRBV7-2	-
TGTGCCATCAGTGATCCCGGACTAGCGGGGATCCCCGGCGGGGAGCTGTTTTTT	CAISDPGLAGIPGGELFF	TRBJ2-2	-	TRBV10-3	TRBD2